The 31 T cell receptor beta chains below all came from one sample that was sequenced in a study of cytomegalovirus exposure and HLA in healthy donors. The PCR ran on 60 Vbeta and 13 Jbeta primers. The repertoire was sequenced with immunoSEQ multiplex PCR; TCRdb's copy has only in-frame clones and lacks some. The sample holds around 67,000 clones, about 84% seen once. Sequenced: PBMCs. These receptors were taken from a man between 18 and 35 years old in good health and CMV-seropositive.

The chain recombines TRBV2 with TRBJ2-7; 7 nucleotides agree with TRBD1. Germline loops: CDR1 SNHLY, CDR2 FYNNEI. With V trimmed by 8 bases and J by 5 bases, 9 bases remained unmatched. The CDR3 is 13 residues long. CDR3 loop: CASRDRSLNEQYF. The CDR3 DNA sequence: TGTGCCAGCCGGGACAGAAGCCTGAACGAGCAGTACTTC.

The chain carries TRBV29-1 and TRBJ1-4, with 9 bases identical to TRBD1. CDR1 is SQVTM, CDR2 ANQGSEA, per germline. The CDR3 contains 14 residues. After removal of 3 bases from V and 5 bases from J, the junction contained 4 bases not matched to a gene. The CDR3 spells CSVDTGTGNEKLFF. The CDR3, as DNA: TGCAGCGTTGATACCGGGACAGGGAATGAAAAACTGTTTTTT.

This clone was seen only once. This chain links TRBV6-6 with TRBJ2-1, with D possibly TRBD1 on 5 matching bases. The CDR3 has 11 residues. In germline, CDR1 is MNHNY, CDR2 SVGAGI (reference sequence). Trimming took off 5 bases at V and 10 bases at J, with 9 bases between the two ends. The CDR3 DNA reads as TGTGCCAGCAGTCTGGCAGGGGAGCAGTTCTTC. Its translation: CASSLAGEQFF.

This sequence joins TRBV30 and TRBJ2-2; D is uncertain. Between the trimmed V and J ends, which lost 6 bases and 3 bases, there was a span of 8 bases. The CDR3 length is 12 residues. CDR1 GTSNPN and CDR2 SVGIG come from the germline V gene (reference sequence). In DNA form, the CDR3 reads TGTGCCTGTACTACCTACACCGGGGAGCTGTTTTTT. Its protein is CACTTYTGELFF. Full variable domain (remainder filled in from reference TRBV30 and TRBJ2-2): SQTIHQWPATLVQPVGSPLSLECTVEGTSNPNLYWYRQAAGRGLQLLFYSVGIGQISSEVPQNLSASRPQDRQFILSSKKLLLSDSGFYLCACTTYTGELFFGEGSRLTVL.

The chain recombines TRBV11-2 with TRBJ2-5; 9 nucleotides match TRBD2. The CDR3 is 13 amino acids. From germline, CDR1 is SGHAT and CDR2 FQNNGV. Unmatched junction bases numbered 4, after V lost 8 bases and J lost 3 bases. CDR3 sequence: CASALAGEETQYF. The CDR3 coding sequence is TGTGCCAGCGCGTTAGCGGGGGAAGAGACCCAGTACTTC.

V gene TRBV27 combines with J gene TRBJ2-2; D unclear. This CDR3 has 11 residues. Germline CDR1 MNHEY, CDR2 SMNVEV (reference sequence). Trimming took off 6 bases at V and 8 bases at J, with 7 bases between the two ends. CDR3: CASRVLGELFF. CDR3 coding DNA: TGTGCCAGCAGAGTCCTAGGGGAGCTGTTTTTT.

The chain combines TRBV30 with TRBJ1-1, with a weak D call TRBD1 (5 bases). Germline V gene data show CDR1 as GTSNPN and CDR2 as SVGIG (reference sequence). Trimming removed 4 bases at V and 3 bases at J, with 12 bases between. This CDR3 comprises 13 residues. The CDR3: CAWIRGRYTEAFF. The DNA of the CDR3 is TGTGCCTGGATTCGGGGGAGGTACACTGAAGCTTTCTTT.

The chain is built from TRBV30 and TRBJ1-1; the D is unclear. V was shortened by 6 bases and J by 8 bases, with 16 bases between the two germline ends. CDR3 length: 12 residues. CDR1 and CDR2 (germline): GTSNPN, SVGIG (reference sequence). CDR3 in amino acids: CACLNPGGEAFF. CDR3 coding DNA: TGTGCCTGCCTTAACCCCGGAGGGGAAGCTTTCTTT.

The CDR3 sequence is CASSEWVGGDNEQFF. The CDR3 DNA sequence: TGTGCCAGCAGTGAATGGGTGGGAGGGGACAATGAGCAGTTCTTC. This chain uses TRBV25-1 with TRBJ2-1; 7 bases map to TRBD2. The CDR3 loop spans 15 amino acids. Germline CDR1 reads MGHDK; CDR2 reads SYGVNS. V trimming: 1 base; J trimming: 5 bases; junction bases outside the gene matches: 5.

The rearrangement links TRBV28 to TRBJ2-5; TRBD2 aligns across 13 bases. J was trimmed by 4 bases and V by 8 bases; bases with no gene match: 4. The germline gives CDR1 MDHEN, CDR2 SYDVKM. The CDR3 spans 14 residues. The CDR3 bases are TGTGCCAGCCAACTAGCGGGGGGGCGAGAGACCCAGTACTTC. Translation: CASQLAGGRETQYF.

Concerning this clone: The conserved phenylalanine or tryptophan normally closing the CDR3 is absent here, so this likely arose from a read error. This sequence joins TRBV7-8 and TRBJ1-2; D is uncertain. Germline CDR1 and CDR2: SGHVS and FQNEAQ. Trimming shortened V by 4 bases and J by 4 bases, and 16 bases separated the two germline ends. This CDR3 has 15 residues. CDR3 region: CASSSTTHDPYGYTL. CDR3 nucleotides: TGTGCCAGCAGCTCGACGACTCATGACCCCTATGGCTACACCCTC.

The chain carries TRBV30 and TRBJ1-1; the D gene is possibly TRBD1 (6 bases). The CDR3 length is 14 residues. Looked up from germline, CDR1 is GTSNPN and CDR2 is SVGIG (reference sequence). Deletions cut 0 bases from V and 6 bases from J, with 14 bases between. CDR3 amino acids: CAWSVSWGPAEAFF. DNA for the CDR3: TGTGCCTGGAGTGTATCATGGGGGCCTGCTGAAGCTTTCTTT.

The CDR3 DNA reads TGCGCCAGCAGTATGACAGAAAATCAGCCCCAGCATTTT. Its protein product is CASSMTENQPQHF. V is TRBV10-1 and J is TRBJ1-5, with D possibly matching TRBD1 (5 bases). Trimming removed 5 bases at V and 4 bases at J, with 9 bases between. The CDR3 extends over 13 amino acids. Germline V CDR1 and CDR2: WNHNN, SYGVQD (reference sequence).

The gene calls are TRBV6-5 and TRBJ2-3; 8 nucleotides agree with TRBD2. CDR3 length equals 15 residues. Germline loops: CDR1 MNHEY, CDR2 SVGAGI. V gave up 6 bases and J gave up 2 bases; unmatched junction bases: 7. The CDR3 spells CASRPLAGDTDTQYF. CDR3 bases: TGTGCCAGCAGACCCCTAGCGGGCGACACAGATACGCAGTATTTT.

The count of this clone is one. In DNA form, the CDR3 reads TGTGCCAGCTCACCAGCCGGGACAGGGGATTCACCCCTCCACTTT. It encodes CASSPAGTGDSPLHF. The gene calls are TRBV18 and TRBJ1-6, with 10 bases aligning to TRBD1. Germline trimming cut 2 bases from V and 8 bases from J; bases unmatched to any gene: 3. This CDR3 spans 15 amino acids. Looked up from germline, CDR1 is KGHSH and CDR2 is LQKENI. Filled out from reference TRBV18 and TRBJ1-6, the complete variable domain reads NAGVMQNPRHLVRRRGQEARLRCSPMKGHSHVYWYRQLPEEGLKFMVYLQKENIIDESGMPKERFSAEFPKEGPSILRIQQVVRGDSAAYFCASSPAGTGDSPLHFGNGTRLTVT.

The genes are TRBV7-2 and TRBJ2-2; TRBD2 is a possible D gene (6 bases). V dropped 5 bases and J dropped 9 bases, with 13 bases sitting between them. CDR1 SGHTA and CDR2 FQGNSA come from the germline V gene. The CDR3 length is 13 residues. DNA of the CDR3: TGTGCCAGCAGCCCGGGGACTTCCCGGGAGCTGTTTTTT. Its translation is CASSPGTSRELFF. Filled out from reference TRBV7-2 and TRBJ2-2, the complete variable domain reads GAGVSQSPSNKVTEKGKDVELRCDPISGHTALYWYRQSLGQGLEFLIYFQGNSAPDKSGLPSDRFSAERTGGSVSTLTIQRTQQEDSAVYLCASSPGTSRELFFGEGSRLTVL.

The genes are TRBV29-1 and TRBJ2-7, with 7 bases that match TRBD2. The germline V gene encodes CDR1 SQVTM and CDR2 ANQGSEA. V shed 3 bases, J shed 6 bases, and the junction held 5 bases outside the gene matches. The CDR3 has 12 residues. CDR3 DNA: TGCAGCGTTGAGGGGAGGGCGCGCGAGCAGTACTTC. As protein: CSVEGRAREQYF.

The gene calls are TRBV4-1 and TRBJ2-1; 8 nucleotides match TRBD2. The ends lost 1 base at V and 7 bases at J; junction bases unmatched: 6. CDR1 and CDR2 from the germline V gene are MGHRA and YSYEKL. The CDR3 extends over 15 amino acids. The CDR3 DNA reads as TGCGCCAGCAGCCAAGTGGCGGGAGGTAAAAATGAGCAGTTCTTC. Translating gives CASSQVAGGKNEQFF.

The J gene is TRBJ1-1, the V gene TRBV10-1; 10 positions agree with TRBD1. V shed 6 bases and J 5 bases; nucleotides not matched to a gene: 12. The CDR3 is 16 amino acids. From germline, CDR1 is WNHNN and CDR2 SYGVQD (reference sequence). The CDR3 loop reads CASRHPGTGDATEAFF. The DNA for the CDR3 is TGCGCCAGCAGACACCCCGGGACAGGGGACGCAACTGAAGCTTTCTTT.

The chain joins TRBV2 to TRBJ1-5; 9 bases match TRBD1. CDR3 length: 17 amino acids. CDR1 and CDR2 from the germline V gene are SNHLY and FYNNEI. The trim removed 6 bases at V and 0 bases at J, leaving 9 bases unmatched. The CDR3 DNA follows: TGTGCCAGCAGAGGCGACAGGGGGATGTATAGCAATCAGCCCCAGCATTTT. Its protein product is CASRGDRGMYSNQPQHF.

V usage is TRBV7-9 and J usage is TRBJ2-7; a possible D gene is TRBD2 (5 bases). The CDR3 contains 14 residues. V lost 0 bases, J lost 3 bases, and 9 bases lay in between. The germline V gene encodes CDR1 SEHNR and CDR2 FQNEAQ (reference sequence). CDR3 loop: CASSLAARDYEQYF. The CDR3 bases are TGTGCCAGCAGCTTAGCTGCCCGGGACTACGAGCAGTACTTC.

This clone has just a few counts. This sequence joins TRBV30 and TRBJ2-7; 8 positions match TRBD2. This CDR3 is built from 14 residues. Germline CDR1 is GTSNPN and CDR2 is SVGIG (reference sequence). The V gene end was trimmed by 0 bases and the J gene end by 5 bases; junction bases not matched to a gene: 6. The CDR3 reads CAWSVGAGVDEQYF. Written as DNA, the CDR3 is TGTGCCTGGAGTGTCGGAGCGGGGGTCGACGAGCAGTACTTC.

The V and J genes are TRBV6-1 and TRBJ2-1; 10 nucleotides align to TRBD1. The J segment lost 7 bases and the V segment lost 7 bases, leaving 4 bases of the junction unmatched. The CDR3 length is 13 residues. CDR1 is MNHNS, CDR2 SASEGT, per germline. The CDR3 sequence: CASTTGQGNEQFF. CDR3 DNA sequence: TGTGCCAGCACTACGGGACAGGGGAATGAGCAGTTCTTC.

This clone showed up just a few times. CDR3: CASSQDFGTGGASGYTF. CDR3 sequence (DNA): TGCGCCAGCAGCCAAGACTTTGGGACAGGGGGCGCATCTGGCTACACCTTC. V and J are TRBV4-1 and TRBJ1-2; TRBD1 aligns across 12 bases. The CDR3 has 17 residues. V was clipped by 0 bases and J by 7 bases; unmatched bases: 9. CDR1 MGHRA and CDR2 YSYEKL come from the germline V gene.

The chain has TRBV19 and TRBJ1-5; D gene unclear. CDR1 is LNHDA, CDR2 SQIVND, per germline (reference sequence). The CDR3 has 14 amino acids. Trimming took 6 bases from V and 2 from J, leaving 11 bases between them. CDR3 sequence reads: CASREGLGNQPQHF. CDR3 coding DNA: TGTGCCAGTAGAGAGGGATTGGGCAATCAGCCCCAGCATTTT.

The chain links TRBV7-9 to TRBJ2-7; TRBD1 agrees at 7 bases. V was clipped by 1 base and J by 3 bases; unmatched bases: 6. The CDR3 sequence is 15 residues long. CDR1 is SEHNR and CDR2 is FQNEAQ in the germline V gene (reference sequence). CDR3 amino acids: CASSLVRQGDYEQYF. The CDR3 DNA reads TGTGCCAGCAGCTTAGTAAGGCAGGGGGACTACGAGCAGTACTTC.

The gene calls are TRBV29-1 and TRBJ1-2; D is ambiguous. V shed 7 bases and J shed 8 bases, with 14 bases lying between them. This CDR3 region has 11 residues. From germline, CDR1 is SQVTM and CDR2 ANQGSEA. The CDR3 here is CSAGRGDGYTF. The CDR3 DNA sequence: TGCAGCGCCGGCCGGGGTGACGGCTACACCTTC.

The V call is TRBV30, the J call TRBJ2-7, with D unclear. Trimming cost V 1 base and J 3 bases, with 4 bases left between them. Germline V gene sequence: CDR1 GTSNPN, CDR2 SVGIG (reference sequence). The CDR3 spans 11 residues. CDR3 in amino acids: CAWSAYYEQYF. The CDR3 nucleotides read TGTGCCTGGAGTGCCTACTACGAGCAGTACTTC.

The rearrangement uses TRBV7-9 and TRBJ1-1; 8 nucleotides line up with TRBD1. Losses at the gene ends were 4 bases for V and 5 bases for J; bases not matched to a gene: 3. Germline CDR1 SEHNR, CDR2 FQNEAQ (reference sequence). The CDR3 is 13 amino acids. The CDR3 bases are TGTGCCAGCAGCTCACAGGGGGGGACTGAAGCTTTCTTT. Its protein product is CASSSQGGTEAFF.

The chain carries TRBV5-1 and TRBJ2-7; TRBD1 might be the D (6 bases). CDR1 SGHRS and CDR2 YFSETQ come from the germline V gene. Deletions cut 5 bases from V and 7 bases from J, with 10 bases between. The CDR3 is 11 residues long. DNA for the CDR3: TGCGCCAGCAGTCTCGACAGGGAGCAGTACTTC. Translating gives CASSLDREQYF. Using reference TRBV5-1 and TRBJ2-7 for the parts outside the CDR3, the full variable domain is KAGVTQTPRYLIKTRGQQVTLSCSPISGHRSVSWYQQTPGQGLQFLFEYFSETQRNKGNFPGRFSGRQFSNSRSEMNVSTLELGDSALYLCASSLDREQYFGPGTRLTVT.

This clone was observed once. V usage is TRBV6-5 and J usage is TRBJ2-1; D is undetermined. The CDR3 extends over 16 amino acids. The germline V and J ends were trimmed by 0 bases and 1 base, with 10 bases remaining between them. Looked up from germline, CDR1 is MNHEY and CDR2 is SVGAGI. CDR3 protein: CASSYSSGESYNEQFF. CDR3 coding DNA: TGTGCCAGCAGTTACTCGAGTGGAGAGTCCTACAATGAGCAGTTCTTC.